This TCR beta chain stems from a study of CD8 T cells in ankylosing spondylitis (dated by TCRdb to about 2017). Regarding the study in general: The study set out to find disease-linked TCR variants by profiling T cell receptor beta repertoires in ankylosing spondylitis patients and healthy donors. Peripheral blood samples were taken, and synovial fluid was additionally collected from ankylosing spondylitis patients. In total, the full study cohort was made up of some 110 healthy donors and approximately 24 ankylosing spondylitis patients. Study-wide findings and limitations: Significant enrichment of the disease-linked clones was reported in matched synovial fluid samples from ankylosing spondylitis patients. A CD8+ phenotype was shown by the disease-linked clones, which were found at relatively low frequencies in peripheral blood. Some motif variants were previously reported in synovial fluid and blood of reactive arthritis patients, suggesting common disease-initiation mechanisms. A TCR beta motif made up of several highly homologous amino acid variants appeared to be characteristic of blood from ankylosing spondylitis patients.

The sequencer listed for this sample is Illumina HiSeq 2500. TCR beta libraries were prepared by quantitative 5'-RACE with molecular barcodes. Turning to the authors' computational methods: To identify disease-linked TCR variants, a new computational method was used, one built on a probabilistic model of VDJ rearrangement. TCRdb reran the public reads through fastp at Q25 and MiXCR, keeping productive beta chains. All rows with the same CDR3 protein become a single entry with the most common DNA and genes. Here the V and J calls rest on TCRdb's processing, not on the authors' analysis. The sample profile shows about 510,000 distinct CDR3 sequences; roughly 5.3% of them were found once. Of the sample, roughly 3.2% falls within the top ten clones. This clonotype was seen once. It lacks a known antigen. Base qualities are not provided; no much larger clone lies one nucleotide away. A lone read is weak support.

Spanning cysteine to phenylalanine, the CDR3 consists of 14 amino acids. Only the CDR3 DNA is retained, 42 bases long and in frame from the first base. The germline V gene (reference sequence) sets CDR1 to LNHDA and CDR2 to SQIVND. V lost 1 base and J lost 2 bases; the stretch between them is 6 bases long. The receptor was isolated from a male donor with ankylosing spondylitis. Material for sequencing was blood, either unsorted or a sorted T cell fraction (not recorded which). This sequence uses TRBV19 and TRBJ2-4; the D segment could be TRBD1, given 5 matching bases. Read as DNA, the sequence is TGTGCCAGTAGTATAGGACAGACCAAAAACATTCAGTACTTC. This is translated as CASSIGQTKNIQYF.